The present T cell receptor beta chain was sequenced within a study of T cell repertoires in cytomegalovirus infection. Study information: Indications came from public TCR beta signatures; they pointed to CMV infection and to a matching HLA type. General study findings and limits: HLA-C-restricted, CMV-specific TCR beta clonotypes were dominant ex vivo. Cumulative frequency of public TCR beta families picked out carriers of CMV plus the relevant HLA.

In TCRdb, the reads were re-called with MiXCR into one record per CDR3 protein. The profile shows approximately 150,000 distinct CDR3 sequences, about 6% of them singletons. CDR3 size: 14 residues. The germline V gene encodes CDR1 SGHTA and CDR2 FQGNSA. Germline trimming cut 3 bases from V and 2 bases from J; bases unmatched to any gene: 2. This clonotype was detected many times. Its antigen is still unknown. The clonotype comes from a human donor in good health (CMV status not recorded). Some clones in this sample may be carry-over from other donors' samples. What was sequenced was PBMCs. The chain recombines TRBV7-2 with TRBJ1-2; 8 bases are a match to TRBD1. CDR3 sequence: CASSLGQANYGYTF. CDR3 nucleotides: TGTGCCAGCAGCTTGGGACAGGCGAACTATGGCTACACCTTC.